This T cell receptor beta chain is from a study of blood T cells in healthy people across ages. The second PCR ran roughly 7 to 12 cycles with a sample-barcoded 5' primer and J-beta primers. TCRdb independently ran MiXCR on the 5' RACE reads; one entry per CDR3 protein. Here the sample spans over 950,000 distinct CDR3 sequences, about two fifths being singletons. Researchers collected 7.5 to 10 milliliters of peripheral blood from every single donor. Each sample used at least 7 million PBMCs. Germline lookup yields CDR1 LGHDT and CDR2 YNNKEL (reference sequence). Trimming removed 4 bases from V and 10 bases from J, with 19 bases in between. This CDR3 is 15 amino acids long.

The material sequenced was blood. J is TRBJ2-2 and V is TRBV3-1; D unresolved. The clonotype was recovered from a man aged 18 to 29 in good health. This CDR3 reads CASSPPIPRAKELFF. CDR3 sequence (DNA): TGTGCCAGCAGCCCCCCGATCCCTCGTGCAAAGGAGCTGTTTTTT. Full variable domain (outside the CDR3, taken from reference TRBV3-1 and TRBJ2-2): DTAVSQTPKYLVTQMGNDKSIKCEQNLGHDTMYWYKQDSKKFLKIMFSYNNKELIINETVPNRFSPKSPDKAHLNLHINSLELGDSAVYFCASSPPIPRAKELFFGEGSRLTVL.